These T cell receptor beta chains were read from a single sample in a study of CD8+CD57+ T cells in acquired aplastic anemia. One entry per CDR3 protein, called by TCRdb with MiXCR from the reads. Of more than 250,000 distinct CDR3 sequences listed, around 82% were seen once; the top ten hold over 35%. Sequencing used sorted CD4+, CD8+, or CD8+CD57+ T cells (not recorded which) from PBMCs. These receptors all come from a human donor with aplastic anemia. The CDR3 runs from the conserved cysteine through the conserved F or W. The D gene is left open where the match is weak. Size tells how often a clone was seen (once, few, many) or the class of an expanded clone, and some rows leave it out.

>-|TRBV7-6|-|TRBJ2-1
TGTGCCAGCAGCCATGGGGGCGGAAACGGCCATGATGAGTTCTTC
CASSHGGGNGHDEFF
>-|TRBV7-8|-|TRBJ2-2
TGTGCCAGCAGCGGAGCGGCGGGGACCGCCGGGGAGCTGTTTTTT
CASSGAAGTAGELFF
>few|TRBV9|-|TRBJ2-4
TGTGCCAGCAGCGTAGGTGGGGCGCCTGGAAACATTCAGTACTTC
CASSVGGAPGNIQYF
>once|TRBV9|-|TRBJ2-3
TGTGCCAGCAGCGACGGGTCAGCTACGCCGCATTTTTTT
CASSDGSATPHFF
>few|TRBV15|-|TRBJ2-2
TGTGCCACCAGCAGTCGCGCCACGAACACCGGGGAGCTGTTTTTT
CATSSRATNTGELFF
>few|TRBV6-5|-|TRBJ2-7
TGTGCCAGCAGTTACTTTACAGGGTCCCACGAGCAGTACTTC
CASSYFTGSHEQYF
>-|TRBV9|-|TRBJ2-6
TGTGCCAGCAACCGAGGGAGGAGCCCTTCCGGAGCCAACGTCCTGACTTTC
CASNRGRSPSGANVLTF
>-|TRBV5-6|-|TRBJ1-1
TGTGCCAGCAGCTTGGACAGGGTGGGGAACACTGAAGCTTTCTTT
CASSLDRVGNTEAFF
>-|TRBV11-3|-|TRBJ2-1
TGTGCCAGTAGTGTAAATCTGACAGGTTCCAATGAGCAGTTCTTC
CASSVNLTGSNEQFF
>-|TRBV27|-|TRBJ1-2
TGTGCCAGCAGTGACAGCCAGTCCTATGGCTACACCTTC
CASSDSQSYGYTF
>many|TRBV9|TRBD2|TRBJ2-1
TGTGCCAGCAGCGTATCCGGGGGGGGAGGTGAGCAGTTCTTC
CASSVSGGGGEQFF
>-|TRBV9|TRBD2|TRBJ2-3
TGTGCCAGCAGCTTAGCGGGGGGCCCCCGCAAGCAGTATTTT
CASSLAGGPRKQYF
>-|TRBV20-1|-|TRBJ2-3
TGCAGTGCTGGGGGTCGGACAGATACGCAGTATTTT
CSAGGRTDTQYF
>-|TRBV7-8|-|TRBJ2-5
TGTGCCAGCAGTTCTACGGGGAGTCGGGGAGCGACCCATTACTTC
CASSSTGSRGATHYF
>few|TRBV5-1|TRBD1|TRBJ1-1
TGCGCCAGCAGCTTGGGTGACAGGGGGAATACTGAAGCTTTCTTT
CASSLGDRGNTEAFF
>-|TRBV7-9|TRBD1|TRBJ1-1
TGTGCCAGCAGAGGGACAGGGGTCACCTGGGACACTGAAGCTTTCTTT
CASRGTGVTWDTEAFF
>-|TRBV7-3|-|TRBJ2-1
TGTGCCAGCAGTGTTGGGGGGAGCTATGGGGCGTTCTTC
CASSVGGSYGAFF
>-|TRBV11-3|-|TRBJ1-1
TGTGCCAGCAGCGTAGATCTGATAGACACTGAAGCTTTCTTT
CASSVDLIDTEAFF
>-|TRBV7-3|TRBD2|TRBJ2-1
TGTGCCAGCAGTAAACAAGCGGGAGGGTTTTACAATGAGCAGTTCTTC
CASSKQAGGFYNEQFF
>-|TRBV7-8|-|TRBJ2-7
TGTGCCAGCAGCTGCCGGGGCACGGGTGGACAGTTCTTCTTC
CASSCRGTGGQFFF
>once|TRBV11-3|TRBD1|TRBJ2-3
TGTGCCAGCAGCTTAAATAGGACAGGTGGGGATACGCAGTATTTT
CASSLNRTGGDTQYF
>-|TRBV7-8|-|TRBJ2-7
TGTGCCAGCAGCTTCCGGGGCCGACCCGATGCGCAGTATTTC
CASSFRGRPDAQYF
>few|TRBV7-8|-|TRBJ2-3
TGTGCCAGCGGCGTAGGGGGAACAGACAAGACGTATTTT
CASGVGGTDKTYF
>-|TRBV2|-|TRBJ1-6
TGTGCCAGCAGTGAAAGAGGGCCGGGGAATAATTCACCCCTCCACTTT
CASSERGPGNNSPLHF
>-|TRBV15|TRBD1|TRBJ1-2
TGTGCCACCAGCAGTGTGACAGGGATTGGCTACACCTTC
CATSSVTGIGYTF
>-|TRBV9|-|TRBJ2-1
TGTGCCAGCAGCGAGCTAGCTCATGAGCAGTTCTTC
CASSELAHEQFF
>-|TRBV5-1|-|TRBJ2-3
TGTGCCAGCAGCTTGGCGCAGCCCCAAGATACGCAGTATTTT
CASSLAQPQDTQYF
>-|TRBV5-1|TRBD1|TRBJ2-3
TGTGCCAGCAGCTCACACAGGGGTGCGCTGGATACGCAGTATTTT
CASSSHRGALDTQYF
>-|TRBV7-9|TRBD2|TRBJ2-1
TGTGCCAGCAGCGTGGTGGCGGGGGACAATGAGCAGTTCTTC
CASSVVAGDNEQFF
>once|TRBV15|-|TRBJ2-3
TGTGCCACCAGCAGAGACAGCTTAGAAGATACCCAGTACTTT
CATSRDSLEDTQYF
>many|TRBV28|-|TRBJ1-1
TGTGCCAGCAGTTTTCGGGGGAGGACTGAAGCTTTCTTT
CASSFRGRTEAFF
>few|TRBV29-1|-|TRBJ1-2
TGCAGCGTTGAAGGGGGGGGTACTGGCTACACCTTC
CSVEGGGTGYTF
>-|TRBV9|-|TRBJ2-1
TGTGCCAGCAGCACTTTAGCGGAGACTTCCTACAATGAGCAGTTCTTC
CASSTLAETSYNEQFF
>-|TRBV11-3|TRBD1|TRBJ2-5
TGTGCCAGCAGCTTAGATCTGACAGGGGCGAGGGAGACCCAGTACTTC
CASSLDLTGARETQYF
>-|TRBV9|-|TRBJ1-1
-
CASILGSDTQYFAFF
>-|TRBV2|-|TRBJ1-4
TGCGCCAGCGGGCAAGATGGCACTCATAATCAGAAACTGTTTTTT
CASGQDGTHNQKLFF
>-|TRBV7-8|-|TRBJ2-1
TGTGCCAGCAGTGAAGGGGGGATTCCTGAGCCGCTCTTC
CASSEGGIPEPLF
>-|TRBV5-5|-|TRBJ2-7
TGTGCCAGCAGCTTGGAACTAGCCCTACTCTACGAGCAGTACTTC
CASSLELALLYEQYF
>-|TRBV9|-|TRBJ1-1
TGTGCCAGCAGCTCTCGGGGCACAGATACGCAGGAAGCTTTCTTT
CASSSRGTDTQEAFF
>-|TRBV15|-|TRBJ2-1
TGTGCCACCAGCAGAGGTCCCAATGAGCAGTTCTTC
CATSRGPNEQFF
>once|TRBV7-6|-|TRBJ1-6
TGTGCCAGCACCCCAGGCAGGGGCCCCTCTGCGGCCAACTTT
CASTPGRGPSAANF
>-|TRBV7-8|-|TRBJ1-1
TGTGCCAGCAGCGGAACTCCCGTCGTCTTGAACACTGAAGCTTTCTTT
CASSGTPVVLNTEAFF
>-|TRBV7-2|TRBD1|TRBJ2-5
TGTGCCATCCCCCCGTTCGACAGGGGTCTACGAGCAGTATTC
CAIPPFDRGLRAVF
>-|TRBV20-1|TRBD2|TRBJ2-3
TGCAGTGCTAGGGGACTAGCGGGTCGCCAGGATACGCAGTATTTT
CSARGLAGRQDTQYF
>-|TRBV7-9|-|TRBJ2-3
TGTGCCAGCACAAGACAGGCCAGTCCCGATACGCAGTATTTT
CASTRQASPDTQYF
>-|TRBV7-9|-|TRBJ1-1
TGTGCCAGCAGTGTGGTGGGGGGTCCCGACACTGAGTATTTCTTT
CASSVVGGPDTEYFF
>-|TRBV9|TRBD2|TRBJ2-1
TGTGCCAGCAGCGTAGCTTCCGGGGGGTACGGGGGGCAGTTCTTC
CASSVASGGYGGQFF
>-|TRBV7-9|-|TRBJ2-3
-
CASSSADTQYFHPF
>-|TRBV7-6|-|TRBJ2-1
-
CDSSFYICNAPLRDSSYNEQFF
>-|TRBV7-3|-|TRBJ2-7
TGTGCCAGTCGTTTGGTAGGTGCCTACGAGCAGTACTTC
CASRLVGAYEQYF
>many|TRBV6-2/TRBV6-3|-|TRBJ1-5
TGTGCCAGCAGTTACCCGGGAGATCAGCCCCAGCATTTT
CASSYPGDQPQHF